Listed below are T cell receptor beta chains from one sample, sequenced in a study of cytomegalovirus exposure and HLA in healthy donors. The table came from immunoSEQ multiplex PCR; TCRdb's copy has only in-frame clones and leaves some out. The data show some 100,000 clones, about two thirds seen once. The sequenced material came from PBMCs. The receptor set was obtained from a woman aged 30 to 39 in good health and CMV-seropositive. Each CDR3 is given without its conserved first and last residue. Not all rows give a size; the values are once, few, many and, for expanded clones, a class.

few	TRBV25-1	11	TRBJ2-7	ASSGTGVYEQY
NA	TRBV6-1	12	TRBJ1-6	ASSESSYNSPLH
NA	TRBV28	12	TRBJ2-7	ASRLQGIGYEQY
few	TRBV5-1	13	TRBJ2-1	ASSSGQGPYNEQF
few	TRBV4-2	15	TRBJ2-7	ASSRQGSQGESDEQY
few	TRBV27	11	TRBJ1-4	ASSSGTGGVLF
NA	TRBV7-3	11	TRBJ2-5	ASSLAGGETQY
NA	TRBV19	13	TRBJ1-1	ASSAQVSGNTEAF
NA	TRBV7-9	13	TRBJ2-7	ASSSTGTYVNEQY
NA	TRBV2	13	TRBJ2-7	ASANGMTGAGEQY
few	TRBV7-8	15	TRBJ2-7	ASSYATRDRVTYEQY
NA	TRBV30	13	TRBJ2-6	AWSAGTSGANVLT
NA	TRBV5-6	15	TRBJ2-7	ASTPTPGAVTNYEQY
NA	TRBV6-6	13	TRBJ2-1	ASSPTGHGGNEQF
NA	TRBV19	13	TRBJ1-1	ASRPWGQPNTEAF
NA	TRBV5-8	15	TRBJ1-1	ASSRGTARGMNTEAF
NA	TRBV30	9	TRBJ2-5	AWSVRETQY
NA	TRBV10-3	14	TRBJ2-2	AISFDRDMNTGELF
NA	TRBV6-5	10	TRBJ2-2	ASKTGSGELF
NA	TRBV19	11	TRBJ1-5	ASSIDSSQPQH